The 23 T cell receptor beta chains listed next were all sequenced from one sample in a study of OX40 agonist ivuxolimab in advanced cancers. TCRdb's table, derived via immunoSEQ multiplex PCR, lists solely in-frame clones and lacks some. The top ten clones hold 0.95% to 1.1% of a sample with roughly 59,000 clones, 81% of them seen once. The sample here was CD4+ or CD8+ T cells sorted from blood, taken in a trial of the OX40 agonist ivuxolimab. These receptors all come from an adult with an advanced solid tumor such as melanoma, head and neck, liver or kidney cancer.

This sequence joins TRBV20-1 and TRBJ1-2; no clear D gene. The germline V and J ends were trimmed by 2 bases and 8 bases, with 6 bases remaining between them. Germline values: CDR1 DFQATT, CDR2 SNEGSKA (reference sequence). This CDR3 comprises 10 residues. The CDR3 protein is CSARLSGYTF. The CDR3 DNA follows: TGCAGTGCTAGACTATCCGGCTACACCTTC.

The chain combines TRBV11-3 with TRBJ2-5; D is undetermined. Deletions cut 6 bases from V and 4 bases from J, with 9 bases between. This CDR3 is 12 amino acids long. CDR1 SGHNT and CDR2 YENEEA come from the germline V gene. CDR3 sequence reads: CASSPDGETQYF. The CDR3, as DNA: TGTGCCAGCAGTCCGGACGGAGAGACCCAGTACTTC.

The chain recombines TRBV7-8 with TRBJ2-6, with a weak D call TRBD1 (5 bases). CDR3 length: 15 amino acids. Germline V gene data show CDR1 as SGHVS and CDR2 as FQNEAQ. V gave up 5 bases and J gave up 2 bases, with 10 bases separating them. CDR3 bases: TGTGCCAGCAGCGTAGACAGCCCTGGGGCCAACGTCCTGACTTTC. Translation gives CASSVDSPGANVLTF.

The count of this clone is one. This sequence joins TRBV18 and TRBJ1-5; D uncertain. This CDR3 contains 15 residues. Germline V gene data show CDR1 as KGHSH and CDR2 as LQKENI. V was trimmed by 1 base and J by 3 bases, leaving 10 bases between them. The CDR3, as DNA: TGTGCCAGCTCACCACGCGCAACTTACAATCAGCCCCAGCATTTT. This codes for CASSPRATYNQPQHF.

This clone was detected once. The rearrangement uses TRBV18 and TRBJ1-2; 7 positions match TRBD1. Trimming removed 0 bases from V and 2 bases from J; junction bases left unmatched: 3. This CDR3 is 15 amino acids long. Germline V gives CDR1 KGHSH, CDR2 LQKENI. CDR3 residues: CASSPPGQLNYGYTF. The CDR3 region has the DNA TGTGCCAGCTCACCACCGGGACAGTTAAACTATGGCTACACCTTC.

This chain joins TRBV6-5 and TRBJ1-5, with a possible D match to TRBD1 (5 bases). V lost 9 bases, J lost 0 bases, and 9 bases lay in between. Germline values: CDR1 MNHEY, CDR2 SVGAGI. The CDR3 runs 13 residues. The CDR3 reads CASAGGSNQPQHF. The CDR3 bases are TGTGCCAGTGCTGGGGGTAGCAATCAGCCCCAGCATTTT.

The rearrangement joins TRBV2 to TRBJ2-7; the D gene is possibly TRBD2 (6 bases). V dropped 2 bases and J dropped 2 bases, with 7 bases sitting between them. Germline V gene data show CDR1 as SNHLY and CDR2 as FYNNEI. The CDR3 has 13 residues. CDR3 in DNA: TGTGCCAGCAGTGAAATAGCGGCCTACGAGCAGTACTTC. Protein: CASSEIAAYEQYF.

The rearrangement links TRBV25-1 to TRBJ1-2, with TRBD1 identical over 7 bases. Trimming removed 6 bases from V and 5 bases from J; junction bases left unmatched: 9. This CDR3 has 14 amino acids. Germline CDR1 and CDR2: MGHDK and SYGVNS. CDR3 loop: CASRSTGRGYGYTF. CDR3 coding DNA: TGTGCCAGCAGATCGACAGGGAGAGGATATGGCTACACCTTC.

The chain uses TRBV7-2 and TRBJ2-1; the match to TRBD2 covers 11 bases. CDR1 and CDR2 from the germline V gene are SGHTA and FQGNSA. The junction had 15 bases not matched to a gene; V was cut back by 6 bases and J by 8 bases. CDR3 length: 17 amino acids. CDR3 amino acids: CASRWGSGGASRDEQFF. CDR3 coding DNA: TGTGCCAGCAGATGGGGTAGCGGGGGGGCCTCTAGGGATGAGCAGTTCTTC.

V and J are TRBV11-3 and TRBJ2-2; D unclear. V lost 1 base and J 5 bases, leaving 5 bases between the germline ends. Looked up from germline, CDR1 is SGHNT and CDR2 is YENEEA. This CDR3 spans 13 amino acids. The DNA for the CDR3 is TGTGCCAGCAGCTTAGCTAGGACCGGGGAGCTGTTTTTT. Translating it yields CASSLARTGELFF. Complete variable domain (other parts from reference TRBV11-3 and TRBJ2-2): EAGVVQSPRYKIIEKKQPVAFWCNPISGHNTLYWYLQNLGQGPELLIRYENEEAVDDSQLPKDRFSAERLKGVDSTLKIQPAELGDSAVYLCASSLARTGELFFGEGSRLTVL.

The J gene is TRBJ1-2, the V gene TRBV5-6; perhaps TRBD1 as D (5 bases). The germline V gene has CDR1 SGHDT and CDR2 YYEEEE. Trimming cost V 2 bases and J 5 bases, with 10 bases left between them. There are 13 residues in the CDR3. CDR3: CASSLQVPYGYTF. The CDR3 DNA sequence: TGTGCCAGCAGCTTACAGGTGCCATATGGCTACACCTTC.

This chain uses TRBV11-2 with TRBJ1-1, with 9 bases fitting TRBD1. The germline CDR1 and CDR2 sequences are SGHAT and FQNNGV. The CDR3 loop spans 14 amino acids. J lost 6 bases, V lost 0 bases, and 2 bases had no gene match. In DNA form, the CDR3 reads TGTGCCAGCAGCTTAGAACAGGGGGCCTCTGAAGCTTTCTTT. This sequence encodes CASSLEQGASEAFF.

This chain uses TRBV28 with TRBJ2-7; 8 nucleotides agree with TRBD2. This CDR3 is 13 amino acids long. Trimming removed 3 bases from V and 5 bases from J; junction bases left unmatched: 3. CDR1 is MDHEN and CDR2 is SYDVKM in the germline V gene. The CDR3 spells CASSFGTRHEQYF. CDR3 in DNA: TGTGCCAGCAGTTTTGGGACTAGACACGAGCAGTACTTC.

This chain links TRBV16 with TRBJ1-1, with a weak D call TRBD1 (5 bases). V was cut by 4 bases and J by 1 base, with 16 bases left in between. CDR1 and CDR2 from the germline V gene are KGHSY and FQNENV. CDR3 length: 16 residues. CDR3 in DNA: TGTGCCAGCAGCCCCCCGGGACGGGGGACGAACACTGAAGCTTTCTTT. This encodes CASSPPGRGTNTEAFF.

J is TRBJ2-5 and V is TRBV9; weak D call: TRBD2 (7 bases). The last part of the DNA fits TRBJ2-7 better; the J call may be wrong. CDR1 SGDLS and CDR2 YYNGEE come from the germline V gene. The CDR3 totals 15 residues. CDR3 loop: CASSPGGGGKDEQYF. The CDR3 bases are TGTGCCAGCAGCCCCGGAGGGGGGGGCAAGGACGAGCAGTACTTC.

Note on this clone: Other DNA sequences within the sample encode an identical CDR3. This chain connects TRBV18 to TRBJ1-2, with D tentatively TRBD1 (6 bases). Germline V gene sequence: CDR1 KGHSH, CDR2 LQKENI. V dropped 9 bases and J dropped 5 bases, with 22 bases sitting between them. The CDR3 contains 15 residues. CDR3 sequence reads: CASHIGGAAGYGYTF. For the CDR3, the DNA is TGTGCCAGTCATATAGGGGGTGCCGCAGGTTATGGCTACACCTTC.

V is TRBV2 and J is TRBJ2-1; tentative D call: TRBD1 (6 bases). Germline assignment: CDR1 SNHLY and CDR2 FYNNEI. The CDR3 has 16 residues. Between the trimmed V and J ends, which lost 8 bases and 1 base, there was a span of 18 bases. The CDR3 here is CASYSGQSFSYNEQFF. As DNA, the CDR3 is TGTGCCAGCTATAGTGGACAGTCTTTTTCCTACAATGAGCAGTTCTTC.

CDR3 coding DNA: TGTGCCAGCAGTGGACACAGGAACACTGAAGCTTTCTTT. Amino acids: CASSGHRNTEAFF. The chain uses TRBV6-1 and TRBJ1-1; D is unresolved. With 4 bases removed from V and 1 base from J, the gap between germline ends came to 7 bases. Germline CDR1 is MNHNS and CDR2 is SASEGT. The CDR3 covers 13 residues.

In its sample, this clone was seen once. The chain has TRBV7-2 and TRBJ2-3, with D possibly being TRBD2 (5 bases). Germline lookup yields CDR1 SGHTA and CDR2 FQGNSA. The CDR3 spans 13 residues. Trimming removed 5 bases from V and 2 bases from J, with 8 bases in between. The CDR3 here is CASSRLHTDTQYF. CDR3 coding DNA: TGTGCCAGCAGCCGACTACACACAGATACGCAGTATTTT.

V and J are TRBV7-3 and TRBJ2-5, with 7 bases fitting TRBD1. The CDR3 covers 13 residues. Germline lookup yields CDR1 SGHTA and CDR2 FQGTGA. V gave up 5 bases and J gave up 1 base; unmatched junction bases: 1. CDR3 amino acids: CASSGTAQETQYF. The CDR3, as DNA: TGTGCCAGCAGCGGGACAGCCCAAGAGACCCAGTACTTC.

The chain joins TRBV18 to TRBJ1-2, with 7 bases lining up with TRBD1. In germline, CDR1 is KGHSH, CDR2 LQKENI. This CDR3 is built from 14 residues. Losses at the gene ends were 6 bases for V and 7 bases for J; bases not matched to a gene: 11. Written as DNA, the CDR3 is TGTGCCAGCTCTCCCGGGACAGCGGTTGCTGGCTACACCTTC. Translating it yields CASSPGTAVAGYTF.

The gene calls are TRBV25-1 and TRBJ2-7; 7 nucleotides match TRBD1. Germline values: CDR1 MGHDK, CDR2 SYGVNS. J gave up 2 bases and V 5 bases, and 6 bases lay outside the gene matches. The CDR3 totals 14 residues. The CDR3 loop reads CASSHRGRTYEQYF. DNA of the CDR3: TGTGCCAGCAGTCACAGGGGTCGAACCTACGAGCAGTACTTC.

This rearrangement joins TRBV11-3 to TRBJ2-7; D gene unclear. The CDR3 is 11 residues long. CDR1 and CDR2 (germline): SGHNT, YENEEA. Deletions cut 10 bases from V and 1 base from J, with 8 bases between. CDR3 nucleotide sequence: TGTGCCACCACAAAATCCTACGAGCAGTACTTC. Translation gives CATTKSYEQYF.